In its sample, the clone carrying this TCR beta chain was seen many times. CDR3 length: 13 amino acids. The germline V gene encodes CDR1 MNHNS and CDR2 SASEGT. The trim removed 6 bases at V and 6 bases at J, leaving 3 bases unmatched. The source of the sample is a study of regulatory T cells in long-lasting Graves disease. Specified time point: persistent/refractory GD, antithyroid drugs over 5 years with positive TRAb. There was RNA extracted from PBMCs, and the TCR library was made from it. Building of the TCR beta libraries involved iRepertoire HTBI primers and Arm-PCR of CDR3 regions. TCRdb re-called the multiplex PCR reads with MiXCR, one entry per CDR3 protein. This table has 450,000 or so distinct CDR3 sequences, 22% appearing once.

J is TRBJ2-2 and V is TRBV6-1, with TRBD1 identical over 8 bases. The clonotype comes from a female donor with Graves disease. The sample consisted of peripheral blood mononuclear cells (PBMCs), taken when the disease was refractory, from a patient treated with antithyroid drugs. This CDR3 reads CASSRTGSGELFF. The CDR3 DNA follows: TGTGCCAGCAGCAGGACAGGGTCCGGGGAGCTGTTTTTT.